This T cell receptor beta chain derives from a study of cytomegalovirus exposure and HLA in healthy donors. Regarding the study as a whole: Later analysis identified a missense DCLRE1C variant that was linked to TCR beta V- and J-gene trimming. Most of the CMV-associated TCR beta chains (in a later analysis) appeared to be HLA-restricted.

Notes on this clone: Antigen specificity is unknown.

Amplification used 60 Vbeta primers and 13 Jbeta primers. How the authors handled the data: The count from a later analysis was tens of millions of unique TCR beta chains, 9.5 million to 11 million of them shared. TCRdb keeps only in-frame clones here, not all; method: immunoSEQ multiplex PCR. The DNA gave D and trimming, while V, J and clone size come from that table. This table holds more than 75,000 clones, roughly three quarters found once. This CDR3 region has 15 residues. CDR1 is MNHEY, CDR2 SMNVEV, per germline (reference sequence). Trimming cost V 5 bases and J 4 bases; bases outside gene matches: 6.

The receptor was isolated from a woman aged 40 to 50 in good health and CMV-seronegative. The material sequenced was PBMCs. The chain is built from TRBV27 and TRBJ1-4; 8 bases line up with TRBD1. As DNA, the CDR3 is TGTGCCAGCAGTCAACCGGGACAGGTTAATGAAAAACTGTTTTTT. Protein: CASSQPGQVNEKLFF.